These 20 T cell receptor beta chains share one sample of origin, sequenced in a study of response to subunit inactivated influenza vaccine. TCRdb redid the calling of the RT-PCR reads with MiXCR, one entry per CDR3 protein. The sample lists 500,000 or so distinct CDR3 sequences; about 15% were seen once. The material sequenced was CD4+ T cells sorted from PBMCs, taken around 25 months after vaccination. These receptors were collected from a man aged 50 to 75 who received an inactivated influenza vaccine.

The chain recombines TRBV20-1 with TRBJ2-7, with TRBD2 identical over 7 bases. J was trimmed by 0 bases and V by 5 bases; bases with no gene match: 7. This CDR3 region has 14 residues. The V gene's germline CDR1 is DFQATT and CDR2 SNEGSKA (reference sequence). The chain's CDR3 is CSASNREASYEQYF. CDR3 bases: TGCAGTGCTTCAAACCGGGAGGCCTCCTACGAGCAGTACTTC.

This clonotype occurred a few times. The gene calls are TRBV7-2 and TRBJ1-2; D unclear. CDR1 SGHTA and CDR2 FQGNSA come from the germline V gene. The CDR3 has 16 residues. Trimming pared 5 bases from V and 4 bases from J, leaving 20 bases between. The CDR3: CASSTSLLGAGYGYTF. The CDR3 DNA reads as TGTGCCAGCAGCACCTCCCTGCTGGGTGCGGGCTATGGCTACACCTTC.

This clonotype was seen a handful of times. The chain is built from TRBV6-2 or TRBV6-3 and TRBJ2-1; 8 nucleotides match TRBD2. The CDR3 extends over 11 amino acids. Germline CDR1 MNHEY, CDR2 SVGEGT. The V segment lost 8 bases and the J segment 8 bases; nucleotides outside the gene matches: 2. The CDR3: CASAGGYEQFF. The CDR3 DNA sequence: TGTGCCAGCGCGGGGGGCTATGAGCAGTTCTTC.

This clonotype was seen at least ten times. The chain is built from TRBV7-6 and TRBJ2-4; a possible D gene is TRBD2 (5 bases). This CDR3 contains 15 residues. Trimming cost V 2 bases and J 8 bases, with 16 bases left between them. Germline V lookup: CDR1 SGHVS, CDR2 FNYEAQ. The chain's CDR3 is CASSLTPDSRDIQYF. For the CDR3, the DNA is TGTGCCAGCAGCTTAACCCCGGACTCGAGAGACATTCAGTACTTC.

This chain uses TRBV15 with TRBJ2-2, with 7 bases fitting TRBD2. Germline values: CDR1 LNHNV, CDR2 YYDKDF (reference sequence). J was trimmed by 4 bases and V by 1 base; bases with no gene match: 3. The CDR3 length is 15 residues. The CDR3 here is CATSRAGGITGELFF. The CDR3 DNA reads as TGTGCCACCAGCAGAGCGGGAGGTATCACCGGGGAGCTGTTTTTT.

This clonotype was recorded a few times. The V call is TRBV30, the J call TRBJ2-1; 11 bases match TRBD2. V lost 4 bases, J lost 4 bases, and 3 bases stayed unmatched. Germline lookup yields CDR1 GTSNPN and CDR2 SVGIG (reference sequence). The CDR3 contains 14 residues. CDR3 nucleotide sequence: TGTGCCTGGATGAGGACTAGCGGGTACAATGAGCAGTTCTTC. Protein: CAWMRTSGYNEQFF.

This clonotype came up a few times. The chain recombines TRBV7-2 with TRBJ2-3, with TRBD2 matching 13 bases. The CDR3 covers 16 residues. Unmatched junction bases numbered 5, after V lost 1 base and J lost 7 bases. CDR1 and CDR2 (germline): SGHTA, FQGNSA. CDR3 sequence: CASSLGRTSGGYTQYF. DNA for the CDR3: TGTGCCAGCAGCTTAGGGAGGACTAGCGGGGGTTATACGCAGTATTTT.

The rearrangement uses TRBV12-3 or TRBV12-4 and TRBJ2-3; 7 bases match TRBD2. CDR3 length equals 14 residues. V lost 5 bases, J lost 3 bases, and 5 bases stayed unmatched. The CDR3 protein is CASSMGEGTDTQYF. Here the CDR3 DNA reads TGTGCCAGCAGTATGGGGGAGGGGACAGATACGCAGTATTTT.

J is TRBJ1-4 and V is TRBV10-3; 9 positions agree with TRBD1. The germline V gene has CDR1 ENHRY and CDR2 SYGVKD. The CDR3 spans 14 residues. V lost 5 bases to trimming and J lost 4 bases; unmatched junction nucleotides: 2. CDR3 sequence: CAISRGQGNEKLFF. CDR3 nucleotides: TGTGCCATCAGTAGGGGACAGGGTAATGAAAAACTGTTTTTT.

V usage is TRBV6-1 and J usage is TRBJ1-1; no clear D. Germline V lookup: CDR1 MNHNS, CDR2 SASEGT. V was clipped by 1 base and J by 7 bases, with 16 bases between them. CDR3 length: 15 amino acids. CDR3 amino acids: CASSEGVVRVVEAFF. CDR3 DNA sequence: TGTGCCAGCAGTGAAGGGGTGGTTCGGGTTGTTGAAGCTTTCTTT.

This rearrangement joins TRBV5-1 to TRBJ2-3; D unclear. Germline V gene lookup returns CDR1 SGHRS and CDR2 YFSETQ. V was shortened by 0 bases and J by 0 bases, with 11 bases between the two germline ends. The CDR3 spans 16 residues. This chain's CDR3 is CASSLGQTKSTDTQYF. As DNA, the CDR3 is TGCGCCAGCAGCTTGGGTCAGACCAAAAGCACAGATACGCAGTATTTT. The entire variable domain, with the rest obtained from reference TRBV5-1 and TRBJ2-3, is as follows: KAGVTQTPRYLIKTRGQQVTLSCSPISGHRSVSWYQQTPGQGLQFLFEYFSETQRNKGNFPGRFSGRQFSNSRSEMNVSTLELGDSALYLCASSLGQTKSTDTQYFGPGTRLTVL.

This clonotype was counted between two and nine times. The J gene is TRBJ2-1, the V gene TRBV9, with 15 nucleotides matching TRBD2. Germline CDR1 reads SGDLS; CDR2 reads YYNGEE. This CDR3 comprises 18 residues. J lost 10 bases, V lost 2 bases, and 13 bases had no gene match. CDR3 amino acids: CASSVEGGKGLAGGEQFF. CDR3 coding DNA: TGTGCCAGCAGCGTCGAAGGGGGCAAGGGACTAGCGGGAGGCGAGCAGTTCTTC.

In DNA, the CDR3 is TGTGCCAGCATTCCTACGGGACAGGGGGACTATGGCTACACCTTC. This sequence encodes CASIPTGQGDYGYTF. The chain has TRBV28 and TRBJ1-2, with TRBD1 matching 11 bases. V dropped 7 bases and J dropped 3; count of bases not matched to a gene: 7. Germline CDR1 reads MDHEN; CDR2 reads SYDVKM. CDR3 length: 15 amino acids.

The chain recombines TRBV28 with TRBJ2-1; 13 bases agree with TRBD2. This CDR3 region has 19 residues. Losses at the gene ends were 3 bases for V and 0 bases for J; bases not matched to a gene: 8. The germline gives CDR1 MDHEN, CDR2 SYDVKM. Here the CDR3 reads CASSFSRTSGRNSYNEQFF. The DNA of the CDR3 is TGTGCCAGCAGTTTTTCCCGGACTAGCGGGAGAAACTCCTACAATGAGCAGTTCTTC.

The rearrangement uses TRBV5-4 and TRBJ1-2; D is possibly TRBD1 (5 bases). V dropped 1 base and J dropped 0 bases, with 13 bases sitting between them. Germline V gene lookup returns CDR1 SGHNT and CDR2 YYREEE (reference sequence). The CDR3 length is 16 residues. The CDR3 DNA sequence: TGTGCCAGCAGCTTGACCCCAGGGAGGACTAACTATGGCTACACCTTC. Amino acids: CASSLTPGRTNYGYTF.

This clonotype was seen more than once but under ten times. The V gene is TRBV5-5, the J gene TRBJ1-1, with D unclear. Between the trimmed V and J ends, which lost 0 bases and 4 bases, there was a span of 13 bases. The CDR3 sequence is 15 residues long. Germline V CDR1 and CDR2: SGHKS, YYEKEE (reference sequence). CDR3 region: CASSLVVQRPTEAFF. In DNA form, the CDR3 reads TGTGCCAGCAGCTTGGTTGTTCAGAGGCCCACTGAAGCTTTCTTT. Using reference TRBV5-5 and TRBJ1-1 for the parts outside the CDR3, the full variable domain is DAGVTQSPTHLIKTRGQQVTLRCSPISGHKSVSWYQQVLGQGPQFIFQYYEKEERGRGNFPDRFSARQFPNYSSELNVNALLLGDSALYLCASSLVVQRPTEAFFGQGTRLTVV.

The gene calls are TRBV24-1 and TRBJ1-5; D gene uncertain. This CDR3 contains 13 residues. From germline, CDR1 is KGHDR and CDR2 SFDVKD. Trimming removed 5 bases from V and 2 bases from J, with 6 bases in between. As DNA, the CDR3 is TGTGCCACCAGTGTTCAGGGCAATCAGCCCCAGCATTTT. Translating gives CATSVQGNQPQHF.

V gene TRBV5-5 combines with J gene TRBJ1-1; no definite D call. This CDR3 has 13 amino acids. Per the germline V gene, CDR1 is SGHKS and CDR2 is YYEKEE (reference sequence). V lost 1 base, J lost 4 bases, and 8 bases lay in between. The DNA for the CDR3 is TGTGCCAGCAGCTTGCACGTCCTCACTGAAGCTTTCTTT. The encoded protein is CASSLHVLTEAFF.

The chain links TRBV5-1 to TRBJ2-5; D remains unclear. Trimming cost V 3 bases and J 1 base, with 13 bases left between them. Per the germline V gene, CDR1 is SGHRS and CDR2 is YFSETQ. CDR3 length: 15 residues. CDR3 bases: TGCGCCAGCAGCTCCCGGCCTGGTATCCAAGAGACCCAGTACTTC. Encoded protein: CASSSRPGIQETQYF.

This clonotype was seen many times. The V and J genes are TRBV12-3 or TRBV12-4 and TRBJ2-7; D remains unclear. The V gene lost 5 bases and the J gene lost 0 bases, with 5 bases spanning the gap. There are 12 residues in the CDR3. This CDR3 reads CASSRDSYEQYF. CDR3 nucleotides: TGTGCCAGCAGTAGGGACTCCTACGAGCAGTACTTC.